This is a list of T cell receptor beta chains from one sample in a study of blood T cells in healthy people across ages. TCRdb itself ran the 5' RACE reads through MiXCR, one entry per CDR3 protein. The table lists roughly 730,000 distinct CDR3 sequences, more than 50% of them singletons. The sample comprised blood. These receptor sequences come from a man between 40 and 49 years old in good health. Each CDR3 is given without its conserved first and last residue. Fields, in order: V gene, J gene, clone size, CDR3 protein. Size tells how often a clone was seen (once, few, many) or the class of an expanded clone, and some rows leave it out.

TRBV24-1	TRBJ2-5	few	ATSEGTGLFRETQY
TRBV28	TRBJ2-7	many	ASSFGQNSYEQY
TRBV20-1	.	.	SARDQGRGGGPPNYNEQY
TRBV24-1	TRBJ2-3	.	ATSDLPQGSSTDTQY
TRBV27	TRBJ2-5	few	ASSWTLQETQY
TRBV25-1	TRBJ1-2	few	ASSGQDHGGYT
TRBV3-1	TRBJ2-7	.	ASSQDFPGTGREAQY
TRBV14	TRBJ2-5	.	ASSSRPGRFEEQY
TRBV6-5	TRBJ1-6	.	ASSYSRDTKDSYNSPLH
TRBV29-1	TRBJ2-3	.	SVDRTSTDTQY
TRBV7-2	TRBJ2-1	.	ASSPRRFGNEQF
TRBV24-1	TRBJ2-1	.	ATSELARGDGINEQF
TRBV15	TRBJ2-3	.	ATSSARFIAGGPTDTQY
TRBV20-1	TRBJ2-1	.	SARVVGGLSYNEQF
TRBV11-2	TRBJ2-7	.	ASSSGLAPHYEQY
TRBV7-8	TRBJ2-3	once	ASSLRAGITDTQY
TRBV29-1	TRBJ2-2	.	SVARGTTGELF
TRBV27	TRBJ1-2	few	ASSSGLRSGYT
TRBV7-8	TRBJ2-4	once	ASGREDGNIQY
TRBV5-8	TRBJ2-5	few	ASSPRVVQETQY
TRBV12-3/TRBV12-4	TRBJ1-6	.	ASSLLGQGNSPLH
TRBV7-2	TRBJ2-3	few	ASSNIAGGQGDTQY
TRBV11-3	TRBJ2-5	.	ASSLGSMAGETQY
TRBV2	TRBJ1-2	.	ASSGTGVQGYT
TRBV6-5	TRBJ1-1	once	ASSYGGRDTEAF
TRBV13	TRBJ1-2	once	ASSALRGTGAGYGYT
TRBV4-3	TRBJ2-3	few	ASSLDRDGQDTQY
TRBV7-8	TRBJ2-3	.	ASSVSSRGADTQY
TRBV6-5	TRBJ2-6	many	ASSGRLPNVLT
TRBV12-3/TRBV12-4	TRBJ2-7	.	AGSLGLPGLGYEQY
TRBV5-1	.	few	ASSSQGSSYNEQY
TRBV28	TRBJ1-4	.	ASSSSPPNEKLF
TRBV2	TRBJ2-6	.	ASSEVGGANVLT
TRBV25-1	TRBJ2-7	.	ASSEAVPPYEQY
TRBV4-3	.	.	ASSQESRTGALETQY
TRBV7-9	.	.	ASSFGHNEQY
TRBV10-3	TRBJ2-3	.	AIRTGTVTTIDTQY
TRBV29-1	TRBJ2-1	many	SVADSSQNEQF
TRBV6-6	TRBJ1-1	.	ASRQTWDTEAF
TRBV10-3	TRBJ2-5	.	AISDPEIGRAETQY
TRBV11-2	TRBJ2-3	.	ASSVDRGDTQY
TRBV20-1	TRBJ2-7	few	SARDPTGTSRSGTYEQY